The clone carrying this T cell receptor (beta chain) was seen a handful of times. Its antigen remains unidentified. This specimen belongs to a study of beta chain features in type 1 diabetes. The study's findings and limits: A cDNA-based sequencing approach could over-represent cells with high TCR expression. Shortening of TCRB CDR3s, moderate but significant, appeared in all four CD4+ subsets of Type 1 diabetes patients.

TCRB transcripts that were expressed got sequenced, as all of the isolated RNA had been reverse transcribed. The protocol was immunoSEQ multiplex PCR, while the TCRdb copy is restricted to in-frame clones and leaves out a portion. This table holds a few hundred thousand clones, less than 20% found once. Germline V gives CDR1 LNHDA, CDR2 SQIVND (reference sequence). V lost 4 bases and J lost 3; bases outside the gene matches: 10. This CDR3 region has 16 residues. The chain is built from TRBV19 and TRBJ2-7; 9 bases line up with TRBD1. The receptor was derived from a woman between 18 and 29 years old in good health. The sample comprised naive CD4+ T cells from blood. The CDR3 sequence is CASSSFTGGAVYEQYF. The CDR3 DNA reads as TGTGCCAGTAGTAGCTTCACAGGGGGCGCGGTCTACGAGCAGTACTTC.